This T cell receptor beta chain is from a study of T cell clonality in common variable immunodeficiency. Per germline, CDR1 SGHDT and CDR2 YYEEEE. Trimming removed 8 bases from V and 0 bases from J, with 9 bases in between. The CDR3 runs to 13 residues. Sequencing used immunoSEQ multiplex PCR; TCRdb keeps in-frame clones, though not all of them. The repertoire has tens of thousands of clones, none seen only once; the ten largest take 8% to 13%. This clone was seen many times. The read finishes 3 residues shy of the CDR3 end, and the germline J gene is used to complete it. The receptor was derived from a person aged 18-69 years in good health. Source material: peripheral blood mononuclear cells. The J gene is TRBJ1-5, the V gene TRBV5-6; D is uncertain. The CDR3 loop reads CARPKGSNQPQHF. The CDR3 DNA, read in part, is TGTGCCAGACCGAAGGGTAGCAATCAGCCC.